This record looks at one T cell receptor (beta chain) sequence and its context. The sample belongs to a study of cytomegalovirus exposure and HLA in healthy donors. Germline V lookup: CDR1 MNHEY, CDR2 SVGAGI. With V trimmed by 7 bases and J by 1 base, 7 bases remained unmatched. The CDR3 extends over 15 amino acids. Primers included in the PCR were 60 Vbeta and 13 Jbeta primers. Produced via immunoSEQ multiplex PCR; TCRdb's table is partial and in-frame only. The sample shows approximately 180,000 clones, around 80% of them seen only once. The TCR comes from a woman in her thirties in good health and CMV-seropositive. The sample consisted of PBMCs. The chain combines TRBV6-5 with TRBJ2-1; 7 nucleotides agree with TRBD1. The CDR3 protein is CASTLGQASYNEQFF. The CDR3 coding sequence is TGTGCCAGCACCCTCGGACAGGCGTCCTACAATGAGCAGTTCTTC.